Below are 22 T cell receptor beta chains sequenced from a single sample in a study of response to subunit inactivated influenza vaccine. A single record per CDR3 protein comes from TCRdb applying MiXCR to the RT-PCR reads. This sample has just under 550,000 distinct CDR3 sequences, with approximately 22% found just once. The sample was also reused in another study, on T cells expressing NK-cell markers. This second study says: 5'RACE template switching with UMIs produced the TCR beta cDNA.

The starting material was CD4+ T cells sorted from PBMCs, obtained 11 to 12 days after vaccination. These receptors came from a man between 45 and 60 years old who received an inactivated influenza vaccine.

The rearrangement uses TRBV9 and TRBJ2-2; D may be TRBD1 or TRBD2 (5 bases each). Per the germline V gene, CDR1 is SGDLS and CDR2 is YYNGEE. The V end was cut by 0 bases, the J end by 5 bases, with 8 bases between. The CDR3 extends over 14 amino acids. The CDR3 coding sequence is TGTGCCAGCAGCGTAGTTGGGGGAACCGGGGAGCTGTTTTTT. Its protein is CASSVVGGTGELFF. Drawing the rest from reference TRBV9 and TRBJ2-2, the complete variable domain is DSGVTQTPKHLITATGQRVTLRCSPRSGDLSVYWYQQSLDQGLQFLIQYYNGEERAKGNILERFSAQQFPDLHSELNLSSLELGDSALYFCASSVVGGTGELFFGEGSRLTVL.

This clonotype was detected a few times. The V call is TRBV25-1, the J call TRBJ2-5, with 9 bases that match TRBD2. V shed 2 bases, J shed 0 bases, and the junction held 13 bases outside the gene matches. CDR3 length: 19 residues. CDR1 and CDR2 (germline): MGHDK, SYGVNS. Written as DNA, the CDR3 is TGTGCCAGCAGTGAAAACGGACTAGCGTCTCGGATTAACCAAGAGACCCAGTACTTC. Translation: CASSENGLASRINQETQYF.

This clonotype was seen more than once but under ten times. This chain joins TRBV10-3 and TRBJ1-1; 7 bases line up with TRBD1. The CDR3 sequence is 14 residues long. V lost 0 bases and J lost 5; bases outside the gene matches: 3. Looked up from germline, CDR1 is ENHRY and CDR2 is SYGVKD. DNA for the CDR3: TGTGCCATCAGTGAGTCGGCACAGGGGACTGAAGCTTTCTTT. Its translation: CAISESAQGTEAFF.

This clonotype was recorded many times. The chain employs TRBV25-1 and TRBJ2-7; D uncertain. CDR1 and CDR2 (germline): MGHDK, SYGVNS. The CDR3 is made up of 14 amino acids. Trimming left V 4 bases short and J 2 bases short, with 12 bases between. CDR3 loop: CASSVEDGAYEQYF. CDR3 DNA sequence: TGTGCCAGCAGTGTAGAGGACGGAGCCTACGAGCAGTACTTC.

This clonotype occurred many times. The rearrangement links TRBV12-3 or TRBV12-4 to TRBJ1-5; the D gene is possibly TRBD1 (5 bases). The CDR3 has 14 amino acids. The ends were cut back, 6 bases at V and 2 bases at J, with 11 bases in the middle. CDR3 sequence (DNA): TGTGCCAGCAGCTTCGGGACTGGCAATCAGCCCCAGCATTTT. Residues: CASSFGTGNQPQHF.

The genes are TRBV25-1 and TRBJ1-1, with 9 bases aligning to TRBD1. J was trimmed by 6 bases and V by 6 bases; bases with no gene match: 23. Germline loops: CDR1 MGHDK, CDR2 SYGVNS. CDR3 length: 19 residues. The DNA of the CDR3 is TGTGCCAGCAGAGCCCCCCCCAGCGGACAGGGGATGAGAAGCGCTGAAGCTTTCTTT. Translation gives CASRAPPSGQGMRSAEAFF.

V usage is TRBV30 and J usage is TRBJ1-3, with 7 bases fitting TRBD1. V shed 5 bases and J 4 bases; nucleotides not matched to a gene: 5. Germline assignment: CDR1 GTSNPN and CDR2 SVGIG (reference sequence). The length of the CDR3 is 13 residues. The CDR3: CAWLDRSGNTIYF. In DNA form, the CDR3 reads TGTGCCTGGTTGGACAGGTCGGGAAACACCATATATTTT.

This clonotype was observed a few times. The chain uses TRBV14 and TRBJ2-7; TRBD1 matches 7 bases. V trimming: 2 bases; J trimming: 7 bases; junction bases outside the gene matches: 8. CDR1 and CDR2 (germline): SGHDN, FVKESK. The CDR3 has 14 amino acids. The CDR3 loop is CASSQKGQSKEQYF. The CDR3 coding sequence is TGTGCCAGCAGCCAAAAGGGACAGTCTAAAGAGCAGTACTTC.

This clonotype was observed a single time. V gene TRBV28 combines with J gene TRBJ1-4, with no clear D. With 6 bases removed from V and 7 bases from J, the gap between germline ends came to 9 bases. From germline, CDR1 is MDHEN and CDR2 SYDVKM. This CDR3 is built from 12 residues. The CDR3 nucleotides are TGTGCCAGCAGCCCATACCGTGAAAAACTGTTTTTT. This gives the protein CASSPYREKLFF.

This clonotype was counted between two and nine times. The V and J genes are TRBV6-2 or TRBV6-3 and TRBJ2-3; 12 bases map to TRBD2. The trim removed 7 bases at V and 1 base at J, leaving 3 bases unmatched. From germline, CDR1 is MNHEY and CDR2 SVGEGT. This CDR3 has 15 amino acids. The CDR3 protein is CASKTSGGRTDTQYF. The CDR3 nucleotides read TGTGCCAGCAAGACTAGCGGGGGCCGCACAGATACGCAGTATTTT.

This clonotype appeared a few times. The rearrangement uses TRBV24-1 and TRBJ2-7, with TRBD1 identical over 8 bases. The CDR3 has 15 residues. CDR1 and CDR2 from the germline V gene are KGHDR and SFDVKD. The trim removed 3 bases at V and 3 bases at J, leaving 6 bases unmatched. The CDR3 nucleotides read TGTGCCACCAGTGATGCTAGCACAGGGGGCTACGAGCAGTACTTC. This sequence encodes CATSDASTGGYEQYF.

This clonotype is a singleton in its sample. The rearrangement links TRBV20-1 to TRBJ2-3; TRBD1 aligns across 9 bases. J gave up 5 bases and V 5 bases, and 8 bases lay outside the gene matches. Germline lookup yields CDR1 DFQATT and CDR2 SNEGSKA (reference sequence). The CDR3 runs 14 residues. The CDR3 sequence: CSAPGTGQEDTQYF. The DNA of the CDR3 is TGCAGTGCTCCGGGGACAGGGCAGGAAGATACGCAGTATTTT.

This sequence joins TRBV4-3 and TRBJ2-7; D remains ambiguous. CDR3 length equals 13 residues. Trimming removed 2 bases at V and 3 bases at J, with 8 bases between. Germline loops: CDR1 LGHNA, CDR2 YSLEER. The CDR3, as DNA: TGCGCCAGCAGCCAACTTGTTAACTACGAGCAGTACTTC. Its translation is CASSQLVNYEQYF.

This rearrangement joins TRBV10-3 to TRBJ1-5; D unresolved. Looked up from germline, CDR1 is ENHRY and CDR2 is SYGVKD. V gave up 3 bases and J gave up 9 bases, with 12 bases separating them. CDR3 length: 13 residues. For the CDR3, the DNA is TGTGCCATCAGTGAAGACGGAACTCGGCCCCAGCATTTT. Protein sequence: CAISEDGTRPQHF.

The chain recombines TRBV29-1 with TRBJ2-1; 10 positions agree with TRBD1. The CDR3 has 15 residues. J gave up 1 base and V 8 bases, and 8 bases lay outside the gene matches. Germline V gene data show CDR1 as SQVTM and CDR2 as ANQGSEA. This CDR3 reads CSSKAGQGSYNEQFF. The CDR3 region has the DNA TGCAGCTCAAAAGCGGGACAGGGGTCCTACAATGAGCAGTTCTTC.

This clonotype was counted between two and nine times. The chain recombines TRBV5-5 with TRBJ1-1, with 8 bases identical to TRBD1. The V gene's germline CDR1 is SGHKS and CDR2 YYEKEE (reference sequence). Germline trimming cut 3 bases from V and 5 bases from J; bases unmatched to any gene: 6. This CDR3 has 14 amino acids. CDR3 protein: CASSWGQAGTEAFF. CDR3 in DNA: TGTGCCAGCAGCTGGGGACAGGCGGGGACTGAAGCTTTCTTT.

This clonotype was seen at least ten times. This chain connects TRBV28 to TRBJ2-2, with 10 bases aligning to TRBD2. The CDR3 is 16 residues long. V lost 6 bases and J lost 5; bases outside the gene matches: 9. Germline assignment: CDR1 MDHEN and CDR2 SYDVKM. CDR3 in DNA: TGTGCCAGCAGCCCTGATCTAGCGGGGGCAACCGGGGAGCTGTTTTTT. Protein product: CASSPDLAGATGELFF.

This chain links TRBV11-2 with TRBJ2-7; 7 nucleotides line up with TRBD2. The CDR3 loop spans 17 amino acids. Per germline, CDR1 SGHAT and CDR2 FQNNGV. The junction had 15 bases not matched to a gene; V was cut back by 0 bases and J by 7 bases. This CDR3 reads CASSLETVRRGREEQYF. The CDR3 coding sequence is TGTGCCAGCAGCTTAGAAACTGTAAGGCGGGGGAGAGAAGAGCAGTACTTC.

This clonotype appeared a few times. The J gene is TRBJ2-3, the V gene TRBV27; D is uncertain. Germline values: CDR1 MNHEY, CDR2 SMNVEV (reference sequence). The CDR3 is made up of 13 amino acids. Trimming shortened V by 9 bases and J by 3 bases, and 13 bases separated the two germline ends. This CDR3 is CASRSWGTDTQYF. The DNA for the CDR3 is TGTGCCAGTCGGTCGTGGGGTACAGATACGCAGTATTTT.

The V and J genes are TRBV3-1 and TRBJ2-7; 7 nucleotides match TRBD1. The CDR3 runs to 14 residues. Looked up from germline, CDR1 is LGHDT and CDR2 is YNNKEL (reference sequence). V was clipped by 4 bases and J by 4 bases; unmatched bases: 7. The CDR3, as DNA: TGTGCCAGCAGCCCCGGAGACAGGGTTTACGAGCAGTACTTC. This codes for CASSPGDRVYEQYF.

CDR3 in amino acids: CSANTPGRPYNEQFF. The DNA for the CDR3 is TGCAGTGCTAACACACCGGGACGCCCATACAATGAGCAGTTCTTC. This chain connects TRBV20-1 to TRBJ2-1, with D perhaps being TRBD1 or TRBD2 (5 bases each). Germline V gives CDR1 DFQATT, CDR2 SNEGSKA (reference sequence). The CDR3 has 15 residues. V dropped 4 bases and J dropped 4 bases, with 17 bases sitting between them.

This clonotype showed up just a few times. The chain couples TRBV15 to TRBJ2-5; 9 positions match TRBD2. This CDR3 is built from 16 residues. CDR1 and CDR2 (germline): LNHNV, YYDKDF (reference sequence). V lost 0 bases and J lost 4; bases outside the gene matches: 6. This CDR3 is CATSRDGLAGRETQYF. The CDR3, as DNA: TGTGCCACCAGCAGAGATGGGCTAGCGGGACGAGAGACCCAGTACTTC.